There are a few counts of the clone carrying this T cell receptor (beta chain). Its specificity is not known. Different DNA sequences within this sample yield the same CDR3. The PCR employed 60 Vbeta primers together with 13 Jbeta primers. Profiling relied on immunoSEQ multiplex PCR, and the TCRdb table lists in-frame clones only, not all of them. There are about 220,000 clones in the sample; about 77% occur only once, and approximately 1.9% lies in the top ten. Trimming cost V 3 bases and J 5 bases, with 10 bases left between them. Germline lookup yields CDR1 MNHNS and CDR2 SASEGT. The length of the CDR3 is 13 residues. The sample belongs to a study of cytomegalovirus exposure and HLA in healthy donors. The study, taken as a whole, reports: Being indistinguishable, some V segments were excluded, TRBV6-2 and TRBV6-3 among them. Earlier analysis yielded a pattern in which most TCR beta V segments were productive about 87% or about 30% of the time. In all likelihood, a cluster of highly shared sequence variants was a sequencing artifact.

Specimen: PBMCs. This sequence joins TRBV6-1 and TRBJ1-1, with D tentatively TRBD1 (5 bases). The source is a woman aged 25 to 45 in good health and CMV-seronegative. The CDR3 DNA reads TGTGCCAGCAGTGACAGGGTAGGGACTGAAGCTTTCTTT. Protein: CASSDRVGTEAFF.